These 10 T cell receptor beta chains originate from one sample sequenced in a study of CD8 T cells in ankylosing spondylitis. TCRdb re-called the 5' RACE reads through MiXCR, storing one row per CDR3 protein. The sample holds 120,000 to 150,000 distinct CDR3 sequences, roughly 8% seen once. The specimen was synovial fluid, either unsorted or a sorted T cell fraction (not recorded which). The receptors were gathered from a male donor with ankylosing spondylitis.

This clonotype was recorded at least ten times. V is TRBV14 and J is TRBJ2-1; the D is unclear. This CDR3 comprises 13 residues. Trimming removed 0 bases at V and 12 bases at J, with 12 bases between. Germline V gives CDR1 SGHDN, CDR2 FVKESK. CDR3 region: CASSQDQVSRQFF. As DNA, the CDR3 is TGTGCCAGCAGCCAAGACCAGGTTTCTCGGCAGTTCTTC.

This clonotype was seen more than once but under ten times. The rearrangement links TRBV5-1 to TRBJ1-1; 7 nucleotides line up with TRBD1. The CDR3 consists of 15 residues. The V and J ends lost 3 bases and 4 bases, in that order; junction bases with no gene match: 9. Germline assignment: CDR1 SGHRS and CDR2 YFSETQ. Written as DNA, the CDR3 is TGCGCCAGCAGCTCCTCACTCGCAGGGGGCACTGAAGCTTTCTTT. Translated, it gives CASSSSLAGGTEAFF.

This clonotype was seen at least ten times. CDR3 in amino acids: CASSSDGRPWGKDTQYF. CDR3 DNA sequence: TGTGCCAGCAGCTCGGACGGGAGGCCCTGGGGGAAAGATACGCAGTATTTT. The chain has TRBV9 and TRBJ2-3; TRBD2 agrees at 7 bases. This CDR3 has 17 amino acids. Germline V gives CDR1 SGDLS, CDR2 YYNGEE. The V gene end was trimmed by 4 bases and the J gene end by 5 bases; junction bases not matched to a gene: 16.

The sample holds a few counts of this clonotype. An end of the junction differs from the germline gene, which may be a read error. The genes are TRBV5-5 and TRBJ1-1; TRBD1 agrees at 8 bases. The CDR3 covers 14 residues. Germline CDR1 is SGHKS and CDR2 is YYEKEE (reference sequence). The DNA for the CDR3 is TGTGCCAGCAGCACGGGACAGGCCCGCACTCAAGCTTTCTTT. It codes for CASSTGQARTQAFF.

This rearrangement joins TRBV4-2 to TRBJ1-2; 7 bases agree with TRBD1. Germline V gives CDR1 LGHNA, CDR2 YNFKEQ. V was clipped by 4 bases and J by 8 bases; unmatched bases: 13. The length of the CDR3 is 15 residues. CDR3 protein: CASSPDREAFGGYTF. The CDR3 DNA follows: TGTGCCAGCAGCCCCGACAGGGAGGCGTTTGGAGGCTACACCTTC.

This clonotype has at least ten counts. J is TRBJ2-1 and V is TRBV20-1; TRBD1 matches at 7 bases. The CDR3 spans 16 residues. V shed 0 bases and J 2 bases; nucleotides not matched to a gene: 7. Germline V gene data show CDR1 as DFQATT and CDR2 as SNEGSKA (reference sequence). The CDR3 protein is CSARDRVRGTYNEQFF. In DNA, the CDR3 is TGCAGTGCTAGAGATCGGGTCAGGGGGACCTACAATGAGCAGTTCTTC.

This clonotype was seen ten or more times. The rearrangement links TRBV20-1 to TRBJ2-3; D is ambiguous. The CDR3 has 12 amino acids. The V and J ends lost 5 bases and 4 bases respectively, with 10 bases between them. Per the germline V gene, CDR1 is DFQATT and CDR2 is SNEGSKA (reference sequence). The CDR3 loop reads CSAPLHPDTQYF. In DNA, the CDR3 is TGCAGTGCTCCCCTTCATCCAGATACGCAGTATTTT.

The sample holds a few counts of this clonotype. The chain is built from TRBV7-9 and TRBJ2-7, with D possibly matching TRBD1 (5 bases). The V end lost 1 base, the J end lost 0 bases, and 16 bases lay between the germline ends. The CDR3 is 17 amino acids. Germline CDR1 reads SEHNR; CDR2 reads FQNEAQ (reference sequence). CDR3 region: CASSLGGSDIYSYEQYF. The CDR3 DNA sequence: TGTGCCAGCAGCTTAGGAGGTTCGGACATCTACTCCTACGAGCAGTACTTC.

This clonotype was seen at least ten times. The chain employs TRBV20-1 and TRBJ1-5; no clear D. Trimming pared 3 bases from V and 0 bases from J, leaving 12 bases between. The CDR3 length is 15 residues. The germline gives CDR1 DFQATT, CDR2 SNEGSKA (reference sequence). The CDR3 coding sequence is TGCAGTGCTAGCCCTGTCGTGGGTAGCAATCAGCCCCAGCATTTT. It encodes CSASPVVGSNQPQHF.

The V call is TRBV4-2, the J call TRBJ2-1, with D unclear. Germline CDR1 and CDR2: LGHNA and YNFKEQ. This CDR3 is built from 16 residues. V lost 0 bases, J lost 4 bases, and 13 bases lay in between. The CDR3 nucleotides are TGTGCCAGCAGCCAAGATTTGTCGAAGGCTTACAATGAGCAGTTCTTC. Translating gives CASSQDLSKAYNEQFF.